This T cell receptor (beta chain) is drawn from a study of blood T cell repertoires in COVID-19 (dated by TCRdb to the early 2020s). Study-wide context: Samples covering the acute and convalescent phases of COVID-19 were provided by collaborators in the United States, Italy and Spain. The material from the prospective study consisted of cDNA or gDNA derived from T cells, B-cell-depleted T cells, or PBMCs. Subjects who had been exposed to COVID-19, were actively infected with it, or had recovered from it provided the deeply sampled blood TCRbeta repertoires that made up the dataset. The repertoires were released in a freely available public database meant as a resource for research on the immune response to SARS-CoV-2. Nearly every sample came with metadata listing a de-identified subject ID, COVID-19 status, age in years and sex. Where available, HLA class I and class II types were obtained from metadata supplied by the sample provider rather than from assay-based typing. Samples were obtained from the ongoing ImmuneRACE study (first 160 participants) and from some 1,300 subjects provided by 6 global collaborators.

The collaborating institutions used their own protocols to collect whole blood in K2EDTA tubes. For TCRbeta analysis, collaborators shipped samples as frozen whole blood, isolated PBMCs, or DNA extracted from either of those sample types. This clone appeared a single time. The target of this receptor is not known. One base away there is no much larger clone; base qualities are not given. General conclusions and limits of the study: Clinical and demographic metadata were provided uncurated, with the amount varying by source and participant.

TCRbeta CDR3 regions were amplified from genomic DNA using the immunoSEQ Assay, a bias-controlled multiplex PCR. Per the authors' processing: The number of nucleated cells in each sample was estimated from the amplification of reference gene primers within the assay. Sequence reads were collapsed and filtered to measure the absolute abundance of every unique TCRbeta CDR3 rearrangement. For each sample, productive Simpson clonality was calculated as the square root of Simpson's diversity index over productive rearrangements. This is the immuneACCESS table as TCRdb keeps it, with only in-frame sequences that have V and J called. A part of the clones is gone; compared with another copy, unresolved V genes explain less than half, and the rest is unexplained. V and J calls and clone size are as listed in that table; D and trimming were resolved from the DNA. The sample records 90,000 to 120,000 clones, about four fifths of which are singletons. The ten largest clones take up approximately 4% of the sample.

Trimming at the junction amounts to 6 bases on V and 1 base on J, and the germline ends lie 15 bases apart. The CDR3 sequence holds 15 residues, the cysteine and phenylalanine included. Left in the record is the CDR3 DNA by itself, 45 bases read in frame from the first base. CDR1 SGHTA and CDR2 FQGNSA are derived from the germline V gene. This clonotype was sampled from a human donor in a cohort sampled during active COVID-19. The chain couples TRBV7-2 to TRBJ2-5, with TRBD2 tentatively as D gene (6 bases match). The source material was peripheral blood. The nucleotide sequence reads TGTGCCAGCAGTAGTACTGGAGGGCTCCAAGAGACCCAGTACTTC. This codes for CASSSTGGLQETQYF.